The 21 T cell receptor beta chains below were found in one sample sequenced in a study of CD8+ T cells in alopecia areata. Following extraction, RNA underwent reverse transcription to cDNA, which served as the sequencing template. The protocol was immunoSEQ multiplex PCR, while the TCRdb copy is restricted to in-frame clones and leaves out a portion. The sample lists 120,000 or so clones; 35% to 40% were seen once. What was sequenced was CD4+ T cells sorted from blood. The receptor source for this set is a human donor with alopecia areata.

This clone was recorded at least ten times. CDR3 loop: CASSLDRGYTEAFF. The CDR3 DNA follows: TGTGCCAGCAGCTTGGACAGGGGATACACTGAAGCTTTCTTT. The chain links TRBV5-4 to TRBJ1-1, with 7 bases identical to TRBD1. V lost 0 bases to trimming and J lost 3 bases; unmatched junction nucleotides: 2. This CDR3 comprises 14 residues. The germline CDR1 and CDR2 sequences are SGHNT and YYREEE (reference sequence).

This clone has more than one count but fewer than ten. The genes are TRBV7-9 and TRBJ2-1, with 14 bases identical to TRBD2. The CDR3 sequence is 15 residues long. Trimming took 5 bases from V and 8 from J; bases not matched to a gene: 5. Germline V gives CDR1 SEHNR, CDR2 FQNEAQ (reference sequence). CDR3 in DNA: TGTGCCAGCAGCCCGGGACTAGCGGGAGTCGATGAGCAGTTCTTC. Translated: CASSPGLAGVDEQFF.

The genes are TRBV29-1 and TRBJ1-2, with 8 bases that match TRBD1. The CDR3 length is 11 residues. V shed 5 bases, J shed 8 bases, and the junction held 4 bases outside the gene matches. The germline V gene encodes CDR1 SQVTM and CDR2 ANQGSEA. For the CDR3, the DNA is TGCAGCGTTCGCAGGGGGCAGGGCTACACCTTC. It encodes CSVRRGQGYTF.

This clone was counted between two and nine times. V usage is TRBV29-1 and J usage is TRBJ1-4; D is possibly TRBD1 (5 bases). Germline loops: CDR1 SQVTM, CDR2 ANQGSEA. The CDR3 consists of 10 residues. V was pared by 6 bases and J by 12 bases, with 11 bases between. The chain's CDR3 is CSVRGEELFF. The CDR3 DNA follows: TGCAGCGTGCGGGGGGAGGAACTGTTTTTT.

This clone was observed a handful of times. This chain connects TRBV29-1 to TRBJ1-2, with D perhaps matching TRBD1 (5 bases). The CDR3 covers 12 residues. V was clipped by 3 bases and J by 8 bases, with 13 bases between them. The germline V gene encodes CDR1 SQVTM and CDR2 ANQGSEA. The CDR3 sequence: CSVDQVGRGYTF. The CDR3 DNA sequence: TGCAGCGTTGATCAAGTGGGGCGCGGCTACACCTTC.

This rearrangement joins TRBV5-1 to TRBJ2-5; D is possibly TRBD1 or TRBD2 (5 bases each). Trimming cost V 3 bases and J 1 base, with 10 bases left between them. Per germline, CDR1 SGHRS and CDR2 YFSETQ. CDR3 length: 14 amino acids. Here the CDR3 reads CASSSAGTQETQYF. The CDR3 region has the DNA TGCGCCAGCAGCTCGGCCGGGACCCAAGAGACCCAGTACTTC. The full variable domain, with the rest looked up from reference TRBV5-1 and TRBJ2-5, is KAGVTQTPRYLIKTRGQQVTLSCSPISGHRSVSWYQQTPGQGLQFLFEYFSETQRNKGNFPGRFSGRQFSNSRSEMNVSTLELGDSALYLCASSSAGTQETQYFGPGTRLLVL.

V and J are TRBV5-1 and TRBJ1-5, with 11 bases matching TRBD1. CDR1 and CDR2 from the germline V gene are SGHRS and YFSETQ. The V gene end was trimmed by 3 bases and the J gene end by 4 bases; junction bases not matched to a gene: 3. The CDR3 has 15 residues. The CDR3 loop reads CASSWTGGGNQPQHF. For the CDR3, the DNA is TGCGCCAGCAGCTGGACAGGGGGCGGAAATCAGCCCCAGCATTTT. The entire variable domain, with the rest obtained from reference TRBV5-1 and TRBJ1-5, is as follows: KAGVTQTPRYLIKTRGQQVTLSCSPISGHRSVSWYQQTPGQGLQFLFEYFSETQRNKGNFPGRFSGRQFSNSRSEMNVSTLELGDSALYLCASSWTGGGNQPQHFGDGTRLSIL.

DNA of the CDR3: TGTGCCACCACGATGGAATATGACGGGGAGCTGTTTTTT. The encoded protein is CATTMEYDGELFF. The chain uses TRBV6-5 and TRBJ2-2; no definite D call. Germline V gene sequence: CDR1 MNHEY, CDR2 SVGAGI. Trimming pared 10 bases from V and 7 bases from J, leaving 16 bases between. The CDR3 is made up of 13 amino acids.

The V call is TRBV28, the J call TRBJ1-1; D not certain. CDR3 length: 14 residues. Trimming took off 2 bases at V and 4 bases at J, with 11 bases between the two ends. The V gene's germline CDR1 is MDHEN and CDR2 SYDVKM. The CDR3 DNA is TGTGCCAGCAGTTTAGGAACTCGCCGCACTGAAGCTTTCTTT. Residues: CASSLGTRRTEAFF.

In this sample, this clone turned up a few times. The chain carries TRBV18 and TRBJ1-1, with D uncertain. In germline, CDR1 is KGHSH, CDR2 LQKENI. The CDR3 extends over 14 amino acids. V dropped 1 base and J dropped 4 bases, with 10 bases sitting between them. The CDR3 coding sequence is TGTGCCAGCTCACCACAAGGGCCCGGCACTGAAGCTTTCTTT. Translation gives CASSPQGPGTEAFF.

The V and J genes are TRBV9 and TRBJ2-6; D not resolved. Trimming took off 2 bases at V and 0 bases at J, with 3 bases between the two ends. CDR1 and CDR2 (germline): SGDLS, YYNGEE. The CDR3 contains 14 residues. CDR3 sequence reads: CASSVLSGANVLTF. The CDR3 nucleotides are TGTGCCAGCAGCGTCCTCTCTGGGGCCAACGTCCTGACTTTC.

This chain connects TRBV7-9 to TRBJ1-1; D gene unclear. The V gene's germline CDR1 is SEHNR and CDR2 FQNEAQ (reference sequence). V lost 8 bases and J lost 3, with 16 bases in between. The CDR3 length is 14 residues. CDR3 loop: CASLNGGIDTEAFF. DNA of the CDR3: TGTGCCAGCCTCAACGGAGGGATCGACACTGAAGCTTTCTTT.

There are a few counts of this clone. This chain links TRBV13 with TRBJ1-6, with TRBD1 as a possible D gene (6 bases). V lost 5 bases to trimming and J lost 4 bases, with 24 bases between them. Germline CDR1 reads PRHDT; CDR2 reads FYEKMQ (reference sequence). This CDR3 spans 19 amino acids. Written as DNA, the CDR3 is TGTGCCAGCAGCCGAGTACAGGGTGCTACGACGGGGTATAATTCACCCCTCCACTTT. It yields the protein CASSRVQGATTGYNSPLHF.

Only a few counts were recorded for this clone. Other nucleotide sequences from this sample produce the same CDR3. The chain carries TRBV18 and TRBJ2-7; 7 bases are shared with TRBD2. The CDR3 has 14 amino acids. Trimming at V came to 3 bases and at J to 4 bases, leaving 6 bases not matched to a gene. Germline V CDR1 and CDR2: KGHSH, LQKENI. The CDR3 loop is CASSPPGGPYEQYF. The CDR3 DNA follows: TGTGCCAGCTCACCGCCGGGAGGCCCATACGAGCAGTACTTC.

This clone was counted a few times. The chain is built from TRBV7-9 and TRBJ2-7; D is uncertain. The CDR3 covers 12 residues. Germline V lookup: CDR1 SEHNR, CDR2 FQNEAQ (reference sequence). Trimming took 2 bases from V and 2 from J, leaving 4 bases between them. The CDR3 loop reads CASSLTPYEQYF. DNA for the CDR3: TGTGCCAGCAGCTTAACACCCTACGAGCAGTACTTC.

In its sample, this clone was seen a few times. This sequence joins TRBV4-3 and TRBJ2-2, with no clear D. The CDR3 length is 14 residues. The germline CDR1 and CDR2 sequences are LGHNA and YSLEER. The V end lost 6 bases, the J end lost 4 bases, and 12 bases lay between the germline ends. The CDR3 region is CASRVAGGTGELFF. Here the CDR3 DNA reads TGCGCCAGCAGGGTAGCAGGTGGCACCGGGGAGCTGTTTTTT.

The sample holds a few counts of this clone. The gene calls are TRBV29-1 and TRBJ1-1; D possibly corresponds to TRBD1 (6 bases). Germline V gene lookup returns CDR1 SQVTM and CDR2 ANQGSEA. V was clipped by 5 bases and J by 6 bases, with 22 bases between them. This CDR3 has 15 residues. CDR3 in DNA: TGCAGCGTTTGGGTGGACAGCTCAATCTTCTCTGAAGCTTTCTTT. Amino acids: CSVWVDSSIFSEAFF.

This clone was counted between two and nine times. The chain employs TRBV30 and TRBJ2-3; D is perhaps TRBD2 (5 bases). CDR1 and CDR2 from the germline V gene are GTSNPN and SVGIG (reference sequence). The CDR3 is 15 residues long. Trimming took off 5 bases at V and 0 bases at J, with 15 bases between the two ends. CDR3 coding DNA: TGTGCCTGGCGAAGGACGGAGGCTAGCACAGATACGCAGTATTTT. This codes for CAWRRTEASTDTQYF. The whole variable domain, remainder taken from reference TRBV30 and TRBJ2-3, is SQTIHQWPATLVQPVGSPLSLECTVEGTSNPNLYWYRQAAGRGLQLLFYSVGIGQISSEVPQNLSASRPQDRQFILSSKKLLLSDSGFYLCAWRRTEASTDTQYFGPGTRLTVL.

Comments on this clone: Other DNA sequences from this sample encode an identical CDR3 as well. The chain joins TRBV7-2 to TRBJ2-1; 11 bases agree with TRBD2. The CDR3 covers 14 residues. V trimming: 6 bases; J trimming: 3 bases; junction bases outside the gene matches: 1. Germline CDR1 reads SGHTA; CDR2 reads FQGNSA. The CDR3 protein is CASSGTSGYNEQFF. The DNA for the CDR3 is TGTGCCAGCAGTGGGACTAGCGGCTACAATGAGCAGTTCTTC. Full variable domain (outside the CDR3, taken from reference TRBV7-2 and TRBJ2-1): GAGVSQSPSNKVTEKGKDVELRCDPISGHTALYWYRQSLGQGLEFLIYFQGNSAPDKSGLPSDRFSAERTGGSVSTLTIQRTQQEDSAVYLCASSGTSGYNEQFFGPGTRLTVL.

The table lists this clone with a count of one. The rearrangement links TRBV13 to TRBJ2-7, with 8 bases identical to TRBD2. Germline CDR1 and CDR2: PRHDT and FYEKMQ (reference sequence). Trimming cost V 5 bases and J 7 bases; bases outside gene matches: 13. CDR3 size: 15 residues. The CDR3 bases are TGTGCCAGCAGCCCCGAGGGCGGGAGGATCCGGGAGCAGTACTTC. Translated, it gives CASSPEGGRIREQYF.

This clone has just one count. The J gene is TRBJ1-2, the V gene TRBV5-1; 8 bases line up with TRBD1. The CDR3 is 14 residues long. V shed 5 bases, J shed 8 bases, and the junction held 11 bases outside the gene matches. Germline V gene lookup returns CDR1 SGHRS and CDR2 YFSETQ. The CDR3: CASRVTGDQRGYTF. The DNA for the CDR3 is TGCGCCAGCAGAGTGACAGGGGACCAACGCGGCTACACCTTC.